This T cell receptor beta chain stems from a study of T cells in Graves' hyperthyroidism and ophthalmopathy. Amplified TCR beta CDR3 regions came from RNA transcripts. HTBI primers were employed in a first-round RT-PCR of the TCR CDR3. Using its own MiXCR run on the multiplex PCR reads, TCRdb lists one record per CDR3 protein. The sample has 400,000 to 600,000 distinct CDR3 sequences; less than 25% are singletons. The CDR3 spans 19 residues. CDR1 is ENHRY and CDR2 is SYGVKD in the germline V gene. The V gene end was trimmed by 6 bases and the J gene end by 3 bases; junction bases not matched to a gene: 23. In this sample, this clonotype turned up a few times.

This chain links TRBV10-3 with TRBJ2-7; 7 bases match TRBD2. The material sequenced was blood. This TCR was recovered from a man younger than 35 with Graves' hyperthyroidism. The CDR3 sequence is CAISKTGTTGLKRIYEQYF. In DNA form, the CDR3 reads TGTGCCATCAGCAAAACCGGGACTACGGGCCTCAAAAGAATCTACGAGCAGTACTTC.